The source of this TCR beta chain is a study of molecular identifiers for immune sequencing clone quantification. Remarks on this clonotype: Antigen unknown.

CDR3 size: 15 residues. V shed 5 bases and J 4 bases; nucleotides not matched to a gene: 7. The germline CDR1 and CDR2 sequences are MNHEY and SMNVEV (reference sequence). Study-wide points: Effector cells had over 97% of their molecules in clones above 20 RNA copies, while naive cells had under 1%. Jurkat TCR RNA that was spiked in from one cell was reportedly detectable among some 980,000 naive cells.

As CD8+CD4-CCR7+CD45RA+ cells, naive CD8 T cells were sorted. TCRdb processed the PCR reads anew with MiXCR; each CDR3 protein has one entry. The repertoire has some 580,000 distinct CDR3 sequences, about 25% of them found once; the top ten carry about 0.73%. The source material was naive CD8+ T cells from blood, with Jurkat cell RNA spiked in. Subset meaning: FACS-sorted CD8+CD4-CCR7+CD45RA+ naive T cells. This sequence was found in a human donor in good health. Some libraries in this study had Jurkat cell RNA spiked in. The V gene is TRBV27, the J gene TRBJ2-7, with 11 bases lining up with TRBD1. The CDR3 sequence is CASSPRTGGFYEQYF. The CDR3, as DNA: TGTGCCAGCAGTCCCCGGACAGGGGGCTTTTACGAGCAGTACTTC.